This entry lists 30 T cell receptor beta chains sequenced from one sample in a study of blood T cell repertoires in COVID-19. Using immunoSEQ multiplex PCR, the repertoire was profiled, and TCRdb retains in-frame clones only, with some absent. The sample includes about 160,000 clones, approximately 90% of them seen just once. The sample comprised peripheral blood. Source of these receptors: a man aged 18 to 30 with acute or convalescent COVID-19.

The sample holds one count of this clone. The chain recombines TRBV19 with TRBJ1-2; TRBD1 matches 12 bases. The CDR3 totals 14 residues. Losses at the gene ends were 5 bases for V and 8 bases for J; bases not matched to a gene: 6. CDR1 LNHDA and CDR2 SQIVND come from the germline V gene (reference sequence). DNA for the CDR3: TGTGCCAGTAGTCCCGGGACAGGGGGCGAGGGCTACACCTTC. As protein: CASSPGTGGEGYTF.

The rearrangement uses TRBV7-9 and TRBJ2-7; 7 bases match TRBD1. Germline V gene lookup returns CDR1 SEHNR and CDR2 FQNEAQ (reference sequence). Germline trimming cut 6 bases from V and 3 bases from J; bases unmatched to any gene: 8. This CDR3 has 14 residues. Written as DNA, the CDR3 is TGTGCCAGCAGGGCGCCCGGGACAGTCTACGAGCAGTACTTC. Translated: CASRAPGTVYEQYF.

The chain combines TRBV27 with TRBJ2-1; maybe TRBD1 (6 bases). CDR1 is MNHEY and CDR2 is SMNVEV in the germline V gene (reference sequence). This CDR3 comprises 14 residues. V lost 2 bases to trimming and J lost 6 bases, with 11 bases between them. CDR3 region: CASSLVTGLNEQFF. DNA for the CDR3: TGTGCCAGCAGTTTAGTCACAGGGCTCAATGAGCAGTTCTTC.

The chain has TRBV30 and TRBJ1-1; no definite D call. The V gene lost 1 base and the J gene lost 4 bases, with 10 bases spanning the gap. Germline loops: CDR1 GTSNPN, CDR2 SVGIG (reference sequence). The CDR3 sequence is 13 residues long. CDR3 loop: CAWSEEAFTEAFF. The CDR3 nucleotides read TGTGCCTGGAGTGAGGAGGCGTTCACTGAAGCTTTCTTT.

The chain is built from TRBV5-1 and TRBJ2-3; unclear D gene. The V and J ends lost 3 bases and 6 bases respectively, with 5 bases between them. This CDR3 has 11 residues. Per germline, CDR1 SGHRS and CDR2 YFSETQ. Here the CDR3 reads CASSSLDTQYF. The DNA of the CDR3 is TGCGCCAGCAGCTCCCTCGATACGCAGTATTTT. The whole variable domain, remainder taken from reference TRBV5-1 and TRBJ2-3, is KAGVTQTPRYLIKTRGQQVTLSCSPISGHRSVSWYQQTPGQGLQFLFEYFSETQRNKGNFPGRFSGRQFSNSRSEMNVSTLELGDSALYLCASSSLDTQYFGPGTRLTVL.

The CDR3 loop reads CASSAALGSGGGNTGELFF. CDR3 nucleotide sequence: TGTGCCAGCAGCGCAGCCCTCGGTAGCGGGGGAGGGAACACCGGGGAGCTGTTTTTT. The chain joins TRBV9 to TRBJ2-2, with 9 bases fitting TRBD2. The CDR3 spans 19 residues. CDR1 is SGDLS and CDR2 is YYNGEE in the germline V gene. After removal of 3 bases from V and 1 base from J, the junction contained 13 bases not matched to a gene.

The V call is TRBV7-9, the J call TRBJ1-1, with 7 bases matching TRBD1. Germline V gene lookup returns CDR1 SEHNR and CDR2 FQNEAQ (reference sequence). Trimming took 9 bases from V and 1 from J; bases not matched to a gene: 8. This CDR3 has 14 amino acids. CDR3 residues: CASTEGQTNTEAFF. The CDR3 bases are TGTGCCAGTACCGAGGGACAGACGAACACTGAAGCTTTCTTT.

V is TRBV2 and J is TRBJ2-5; 8 nucleotides agree with TRBD2. This CDR3 has 14 residues. Germline loops: CDR1 SNHLY, CDR2 FYNNEI. The J segment lost 4 bases and the V segment lost 8 bases, leaving 9 bases of the junction unmatched. CDR3 sequence reads: CASGGLAGLETQYF. DNA for the CDR3: TGTGCCAGCGGCGGACTAGCCGGTCTAGAGACCCAGTACTTC.

The V and J genes are TRBV27 and TRBJ1-1; D perhaps matches TRBD1 (5 bases). Deletions cut 7 bases from V and 6 bases from J, with 15 bases between. CDR3 length: 13 residues. Germline loops: CDR1 MNHEY, CDR2 SMNVEV (reference sequence). In nucleotides, the CDR3 is TGTGCCAGCACCGGGGGGGGTCTAGCTGAAGCTTTCTTT. Its protein product is CASTGGGLAEAFF.

A remark on this clone: Germline is not matched at one junction end, which may reflect a read error. The rearrangement links TRBV6-5 to TRBJ2-7; TRBD1 aligns across 9 bases. The CDR3 runs to 16 residues. Germline V lookup: CDR1 MNHEY, CDR2 SVGAGI. CDR3 DNA: TGTGCCAGCAGCTACTTCCGGGACAGGGTCCGCTACGAGCAGTACTTC. Protein product: CASSYFRDRVRYEQYF.

The rearrangement joins TRBV10-1 to TRBJ1-6, with TRBD1 as a possible D gene (6 bases). V was clipped by 11 bases and J by 2 bases, with 28 bases between them. The CDR3 has 19 residues. From germline, CDR1 is WNHNN and CDR2 SYGVQD (reference sequence). CDR3 DNA: TGCGCCGGGACGGGGGGCAACCCCGATGGCGCGACCTATAATTCACCCCTCCACTTT. Residues: CAGTGGNPDGATYNSPLHF.

The V gene is TRBV5-1, the J gene TRBJ1-5; 7 bases line up with TRBD1. The junction had 8 bases not matched to a gene; V was cut back by 1 base and J by 7 bases. The CDR3 is 15 residues long. Germline values: CDR1 SGHRS, CDR2 YFSETQ. CDR3 residues: CASSLFTGEGQPQHF. For the CDR3, the DNA is TGCGCCAGCAGCTTGTTTACAGGGGAAGGACAGCCCCAGCATTTT.

The chain combines TRBV4-2 with TRBJ1-2; possible D gene TRBD1, 6 bases. The CDR3 covers 18 residues. V was cut by 2 bases and J by 1 base, with 20 bases left in between. Germline lookup yields CDR1 LGHNA and CDR2 YNFKEQ. Here the CDR3 reads CASSQPFAPGQSNYGYTF. In DNA form, the CDR3 reads TGTGCCAGCAGCCAACCCTTCGCGCCGGGACAAAGTAACTATGGCTACACCTTC.

The chain is built from TRBV9 and TRBJ1-1, with 7 nucleotides matching TRBD1. The CDR3 runs to 15 residues. V shed 2 bases, J shed 4 bases, and the junction held 8 bases outside the gene matches. Germline lookup yields CDR1 SGDLS and CDR2 YYNGEE. The CDR3 is CASSVSTGVGTEAFF. As DNA, the CDR3 is TGTGCCAGCAGCGTTTCAACAGGGGTTGGCACTGAAGCTTTCTTT.

This clone was counted once. The chain is built from TRBV9 and TRBJ1-1; no definite D call. The ends were cut back, 4 bases at V and 4 bases at J, with 11 bases in the middle. The CDR3 extends over 13 amino acids. CDR1 is SGDLS and CDR2 is YYNGEE in the germline V gene. Here the CDR3 DNA reads TGTGCCAGCAGCACCGCGACTCTCACTGAAGCTTTCTTT. This encodes CASSTATLTEAFF.

The V and J genes are TRBV6-2 or TRBV6-3 and TRBJ1-5; 9 nucleotides match TRBD1. The length of the CDR3 is 15 residues. J lost 6 bases, V lost 2 bases, and 5 bases had no gene match. Germline V gene lookup returns CDR1 MNHEY and CDR2 SVGEGT. The CDR3 here is CASSYMGQGSQPQHF. The CDR3 DNA reads TGTGCCAGCAGTTACATGGGACAGGGAAGTCAGCCCCAGCATTTT.

The chain joins TRBV12-3 or TRBV12-4 to TRBJ1-1, with D hard to call. The CDR3 contains 13 residues. The V gene lost 3 bases and the J gene lost 1 base, with 6 bases spanning the gap. The CDR3 is CASSFQQNTEAFF. CDR3 sequence (DNA): TGTGCCAGCAGTTTCCAACAGAACACTGAAGCTTTCTTT.

The chain recombines TRBV27 with TRBJ2-7; the D gene is possibly TRBD2 (7 bases). This CDR3 spans 16 amino acids. V lost 3 bases to trimming and J lost 3 bases, with 18 bases between them. Germline CDR1 is MNHEY and CDR2 is SMNVEV (reference sequence). CDR3 amino acids: CASSLGRAGALYEQYF. Written as DNA, the CDR3 is TGTGCCAGCAGTTTGGGGAGGGCGGGGGCTCTCTACGAGCAGTACTTC.

V and J are TRBV24-1 and TRBJ2-1; TRBD2 aligns across 11 bases. Germline assignment: CDR1 KGHDR and CDR2 SFDVKD. There are 16 residues in the CDR3. The junction had 5 bases not matched to a gene; V was cut back by 3 bases and J by 5 bases. The CDR3 region is CATSDTTSGVNNEQFF. CDR3 in DNA: TGTGCCACCAGTGATACGACTAGCGGGGTGAACAATGAGCAGTTCTTC.

This sequence joins TRBV3-1 (or the pseudogene TRBV3-2) and TRBJ1-4; D not certain. The germline gives CDR1 LGHDT, CDR2 YNNKEL (reference sequence). With 0 bases removed from V and 5 bases from J, the gap between germline ends came to 13 bases. This CDR3 is 16 amino acids long. CDR3 sequence: CASSQDLSGPNEKLFF. Here the CDR3 DNA reads TGTGCCAGCAGCCAAGATTTATCGGGTCCCAATGAAAAACTGTTTTTT.

V is TRBV5-1 and J is TRBJ1-2; 10 nucleotides agree with TRBD1. Germline trimming cut 5 bases from V and 2 bases from J; bases unmatched to any gene: 12. The CDR3 is 17 residues long. Looked up from germline, CDR1 is SGHRS and CDR2 is YFSETQ. The CDR3 DNA is TGCGCCAGCAGTATCCGGGACAGGGGTCGGGAAAACTATGGCTACACCTTC. As protein: CASSIRDRGRENYGYTF.

The chain recombines TRBV7-2 with TRBJ2-7, with 7 nucleotides matching TRBD2. The V segment lost 2 bases and the J segment 2 bases; nucleotides outside the gene matches: 3. This CDR3 has 14 residues. Germline V lookup: CDR1 SGHTA, CDR2 FQGNSA. CDR3 bases: TGTGCCAGCAGCTTACTAGCGGTAACCTACGAGCAGTACTTC. The encoded protein is CASSLLAVTYEQYF.

A single count supports this clone. This sequence joins TRBV6-1 and TRBJ2-7; 8 bases line up with TRBD1. This CDR3 spans 15 amino acids. Germline loops: CDR1 MNHNS, CDR2 SASEGT. The ends lost 2 bases at V and 2 bases at J; junction bases unmatched: 5. DNA for the CDR3: TGTGCCAGCAGTGAAAGCCGGACAGGGACCTACGAGCAGTACTTC. The encoded protein is CASSESRTGTYEQYF.

V and J are TRBV7-4 and TRBJ2-5, with a possible D match to TRBD1 (6 bases). Germline V gene lookup returns CDR1 SGHVT and CDR2 SQSDAQ. The CDR3 totals 17 residues. V shed 5 bases and J shed 6 bases, with 25 bases lying between them. CDR3 protein: CASSPPRLQGRRKTQYF. The CDR3 DNA follows: TGTGCCAGCAGCCCCCCCAGACTACAGGGCCGCCGCAAGACCCAGTACTTC.

In its sample, this clone was seen once. The rearrangement joins TRBV11-2 to TRBJ2-5; possible D gene TRBD1, 5 bases. The germline V and J ends were trimmed by 1 base and 5 bases, with 17 bases remaining between them. CDR1 and CDR2 (germline): SGHAT, FQNNGV. This CDR3 has 16 amino acids. CDR3 loop: CASSLGTTSVRETQYF. As DNA, the CDR3 is TGTGCCAGCAGCTTAGGGACAACAAGTGTCCGGGAGACCCAGTACTTC.

The rearrangement uses TRBV7-7 and TRBJ2-7; possible D gene TRBD2, 6 bases. V was cut by 1 base and J by 6 bases, with 10 bases left in between. The CDR3 extends over 13 amino acids. Germline lookup yields CDR1 SSHAT and CDR2 FNYEAQ (reference sequence). Here the CDR3 reads CASSLELASEQYF. The CDR3 bases are TGTGCCAGCAGCTTAGAACTAGCATCCGAGCAGTACTTC.

The V gene is TRBV5-1, the J gene TRBJ1-1, with D maybe TRBD1 (5 bases). V dropped 0 bases and J dropped 6 bases, with 15 bases sitting between them. The germline V gene has CDR1 SGHRS and CDR2 YFSETQ. This CDR3 spans 15 amino acids. The CDR3 DNA is TGCGCCAGCAGCTTGGCGGGGGGAGAGGGTCCTGAAGCTTTCTTT. Translation: CASSLAGGEGPEAFF.

The chain carries TRBV2 and TRBJ1-2; D may be TRBD1 (6 bases). Deletions cut 5 bases from V and 4 bases from J, with 11 bases between. Germline V gene lookup returns CDR1 SNHLY and CDR2 FYNNEI. The CDR3 loop spans 13 amino acids. The CDR3 region has the DNA TGTGCCAGCAGTTACCGACAGGTCTATGGCTACACCTTC. Its translation is CASSYRQVYGYTF. The full variable domain, in which reference TRBV2 and TRBJ1-2 provide the parts outside the CDR3, is EPEVTQTPSHQVTQMGQEVILRCVPISNHLYFYWYRQILGQKVEFLVSFYNNEISEKSEIFDDQFSVERPDGSNFTLKIRSTKLEDSAMYFCASSYRQVYGYTFGSGTRLTVV.

The V and J genes are TRBV19 and TRBJ1-6, with D perhaps TRBD1 (6 bases). Per the germline V gene, CDR1 is LNHDA and CDR2 is SQIVND (reference sequence). Trimming took 3 bases from V and 8 from J, leaving 14 bases between them. The length of the CDR3 is 15 residues. The CDR3 loop reads CASSMTQGWDSPLHF. In DNA, the CDR3 is TGTGCCAGTAGTATGACACAGGGTTGGGATTCACCCCTCCACTTT.

The chain links TRBV7-2 to TRBJ2-3; the match to TRBD2 covers 12 bases. The CDR3 runs to 16 residues. CDR1 and CDR2 (germline): SGHTA, FQGNSA. The ends lost 4 bases at V and 2 bases at J; junction bases unmatched: 4. The CDR3 DNA follows: TGTGCCAGCAGCTCACTAGCGGGAGGAACCACAGATACGCAGTATTTT. Its protein is CASSSLAGGTTDTQYF.